The rows below give T cell receptor beta chains drawn from one sample of a study of brain T cells in children with intractable seizures. TCRdb keeps only in-frame clones here, not all; method: immunoSEQ multiplex PCR. The table records about 340,000 clones, nearly 95% of them present only once. This specimen consisted of peripheral blood, obtained less than 6 months after surgery. These receptors originate from a boy under two years old with tuberous sclerosis and intractable seizures. The CDR3 runs from the conserved cysteine through the conserved F or W. A D gene is named only where the DNA matches it firmly.

CDR3aa: CASRPPQGSAFF
CDR3nt: TGTGCCAGCAGACCCCCACAGGGTTCAGCTTTCTTT
v_gene: TRBV6-5
j_gene: TRBJ1-1
d_gene: .

CDR3aa: CASSQDRVTGELFF
CDR3nt: TGCGCCAGCAGCCAAGATCGGGTAACCGGGGAGCTGTTTTTT
v_gene: TRBV4-1
j_gene: TRBJ2-2
d_gene: .

CDR3aa: CATSDPGQGPEAFF
CDR3nt: TGTGCCACCAGTGACCCCGGACAGGGTCCTGAAGCTTTCTTT
v_gene: TRBV24-1
j_gene: TRBJ1-1
d_gene: TRBD1

CDR3aa: CASSIRQGMYYEQYF
CDR3nt: TGTGCCAGCAGTATCCGACAGGGGATGTACTACGAGCAGTACTTC
v_gene: TRBV6-5
j_gene: TRBJ2-7
d_gene: TRBD1

CDR3aa: CASSGGGNNQPQHF
CDR3nt: TGTGCCAGCAGTGGGGGGGGGAACAATCAGCCCCAGCATTTT
v_gene: TRBV2
j_gene: TRBJ1-5
d_gene: .

CDR3aa: CASSFGWDRGLHQPQHF
CDR3nt: TGTGCCAGCAGCTTTGGGTGGGACAGGGGGCTTCATCAGCCCCAGCATTTT
v_gene: TRBV7-9
j_gene: TRBJ1-5
d_gene: TRBD1

CDR3aa: CASSLVYSNQPQHF
CDR3nt: TGTGCCAGCAGCTTGGTTTATAGCAATCAGCCCCAGCATTTT
v_gene: TRBV5-5
j_gene: TRBJ1-5
d_gene: .

CDR3aa: CSASSPLPSSYNEQFF
CDR3nt: TGCAGTGCTAGTAGCCCGCTACCAAGCTCCTACAATGAGCAGTTCTTC
v_gene: TRBV20-1
j_gene: TRBJ2-1
d_gene: .

CDR3aa: CASSQDTGSYEQYF
CDR3nt: TGTGCCAGCAGCCAAGATACGGGCTCCTACGAGCAGTACTTC
v_gene: TRBV3-1/TRBV3-2
j_gene: TRBJ2-7
d_gene: .

CDR3aa: CATSASGGGRARDTQYF
CDR3nt: TGTGCCACCAGTGCCTCGGGGGGCGGGAGGGCCCGAGATACGCAGTATTTT
v_gene: TRBV24-1
j_gene: TRBJ2-3
d_gene: TRBD2

CDR3aa: CASSWTPEGTEAFF
CDR3nt: TGTGCCAGCAGCTGGACACCCGAGGGCACTGAAGCTTTCTTT
v_gene: TRBV5-6
j_gene: TRBJ1-1
d_gene: .

CDR3aa: CAWSVRTNTEAFF
CDR3nt: TGTGCCTGGAGTGTGCGGACGAACACTGAAGCTTTCTTT
v_gene: TRBV30
j_gene: TRBJ1-1
d_gene: .

CDR3aa: CASSGNTEAFF
CDR3nt: TGCGCCAGCAGTGGCAACACTGAAGCTTTCTTT
v_gene: TRBV5-1
j_gene: TRBJ1-1
d_gene: .

CDR3aa: CASTPGRGMNTEAFF
CDR3nt: TGTGCCAGTACCCCCGGGAGGGGGATGAACACTGAAGCTTTCTTT
v_gene: TRBV19
j_gene: TRBJ1-1
d_gene: .

CDR3aa: CASRSGATGYNSYGYTF
CDR3nt: TGTGCCAGCAGGTCGGGGGCGACAGGTTATAACTCTTATGGCTACACCTTC
v_gene: TRBV7-9
j_gene: TRBJ1-2
d_gene: .